This T cell receptor (beta chain) was obtained from a study of shared clonotypes between healthy human individuals. Unmatched junction bases numbered 3, after V lost 6 bases and J lost 6 bases. CDR3 length equals 13 residues. Germline V gene lookup returns CDR1 SNHLY and CDR2 FYNNEI. CD45RO-negative, CCR7-positively selected cells formed the naive CD8 fraction, excluding terminally differentiated effector memory CD45RA+ cells. Study-wide points: Investigators expected sequencing depth to affect clonotype sharing among donors.

The sample holds a few counts of this clone. Its antigen is undetermined. Replicate PCRs for sorted subsets used about 200 ng DNA; this equaled around 28,000 T cell genomes. This table comes from immunoSEQ multiplex PCR, and its TCRdb copy is limited to in-frame clones, with some not included. This table holds roughly 2,000,000 clones, around 95% found once. This receptor was identified in a man younger than 30 in good health. Some clones in this sample may be carry-over from other donors' samples. The chain recombines TRBV2 with TRBJ1-5, with TRBD1 identical over 9 bases. Sequencing was performed on naive CD8+ T cells from PBMCs. The CDR3 loop is CASRDRGAQPQHF. The CDR3 nucleotides are TGTGCCAGCAGGGACAGGGGTGCTCAGCCCCAGCATTTT.